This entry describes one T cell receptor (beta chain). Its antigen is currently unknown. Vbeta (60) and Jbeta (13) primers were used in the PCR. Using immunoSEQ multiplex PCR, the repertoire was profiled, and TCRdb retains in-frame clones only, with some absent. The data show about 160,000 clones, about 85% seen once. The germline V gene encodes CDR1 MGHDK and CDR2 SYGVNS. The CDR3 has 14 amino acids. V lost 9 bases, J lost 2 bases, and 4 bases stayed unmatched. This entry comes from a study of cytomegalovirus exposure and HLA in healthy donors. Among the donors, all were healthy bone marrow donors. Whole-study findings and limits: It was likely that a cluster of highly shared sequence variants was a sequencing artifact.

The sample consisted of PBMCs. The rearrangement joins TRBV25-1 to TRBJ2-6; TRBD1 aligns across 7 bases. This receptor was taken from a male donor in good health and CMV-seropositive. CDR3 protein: CASGQAAGANVLTF. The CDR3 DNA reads TGTGCCAGTGGACAGGCCGCTGGGGCCAACGTCCTGACTTTC.